These 2 T cell receptor beta chains were sequenced from one sample in a study of cytomegalovirus exposure and HLA in healthy donors. Researchers ran the PCR with 60 Vbeta and 13 Jbeta primers. Using immunoSEQ multiplex PCR, the repertoire was profiled, and TCRdb retains in-frame clones only, with some absent. The repertoire holds about 140,000 clones, with approximately 85% as singletons. Sequencing was performed on PBMCs. Receptor source: a woman between 40 and 55 years old in good health and CMV-seronegative.

The rearrangement uses TRBV21-1 and TRBJ1-4; no DNA check was done on the table's D call, TRBD1. TRBV21-1 has pseudogene status. The CDR3 covers 19 residues. CDR3 protein: CASSKGWDRGSTADEKLFF. CDR3 DNA sequence: TGTGCCAGCAGCAAAGGGTGGGACAGAGGATCTACCGCGGATGAAAAACTGTTTTTT.

This clone was observed once. The genes are TRBV4-1 and TRBJ2-3, with TRBD1 identical over 12 bases. Germline V gene lookup returns CDR1 MGHRA and CDR2 YSYEKL. The CDR3 has 16 amino acids. V lost 4 bases to trimming and J lost 6 bases; unmatched junction nucleotides: 8. CDR3 nucleotide sequence: TGCGCCAGCAGCCTAACCGGGACAGGGGGCTCGGATACGCAGTATTTT. Translated, it gives CASSLTGTGGSDTQYF.